This T cell receptor (beta chain) came from a study of regulatory T cells in long-lasting Graves disease. The time point is: newly diagnosed GD, antithyroid drugs for less than 3 months. After RNA was extracted from PBMCs, the TCR library was made from it. An endocrinology unit in Xi'an, China, supplied the patients. Arm-PCR of CDR3 regions and iRepertoire HTBI primers were used to build TCR beta libraries. TCRdb processed the multiplex PCR reads anew with MiXCR; each CDR3 protein has one entry. Among approximately 400,000 distinct CDR3 sequences listed, 14% to 15% were seen once. This sample also belongs to another study, concerning T cells in Graves' hyperthyroidism and ophthalmopathy. That publication notes: TCR CDR3 regions were first amplified by RT-PCR with HTBI primers. A model built on 13 V-J features separated ophthalmopathy from stable hyperthyroidism.

The sample in question was peripheral blood mononuclear cells (PBMCs), obtained at new diagnosis, from a patient treated with antithyroid drugs. This clonotype was sampled from a woman aged 30 to 39 with Graves disease.

CDR3: CASSAGTGGLEQYF. CDR3 in DNA: TGTGCCAGCAGCGCCGGGACAGGGGGTCTCGAGCAGTACTTC. The chain is built from TRBV7-3 and TRBJ2-7; TRBD1 matches 11 bases. This CDR3 is 14 amino acids long. V trimming: 5 bases; J trimming: 6 bases; junction bases outside the gene matches: 6. The V gene's germline CDR1 is SGHTA and CDR2 FQGTGA.